The 30 T cell receptor beta chains in this list originate from one sample, sequenced in a study of tumor and adjacent non-tumor tissue in lung cancer. The template was RNA from unsorted bulk tissue. Distant lung tissue was collected more than 3 cm away from the tumor edge. TCRbeta libraries were built with three rounds of nested PCR, modified from ARM-PCR. Each CDR3 protein is one row after TCRdb ran MiXCR on the multiplex PCR reads. The data hold over 40,000 distinct CDR3 sequences, with 74% observed a single time. The sequenced material came from distant non-tumor lung tissue. Receptor source: a woman aged 60-70 years with non-small cell lung cancer.

The genes are TRBV29-1 and TRBJ2-1, with 10 bases lining up with TRBD2. This CDR3 has 16 residues. Germline lookup yields CDR1 SQVTM and CDR2 ANQGSEA. J gave up 1 base and V 6 bases, and 9 bases lay outside the gene matches. The CDR3 reads CSVGTSVPSSYNEQFF. DNA of the CDR3: TGCAGCGTCGGGACTAGCGTGCCCAGTTCCTACAATGAGCAGTTCTTC.

Concerning this clonotype: Being one base from a much bigger clone, this may be a read error. This chain uses TRBV12-3 or TRBV12-4 with TRBJ2-1; TRBD1 matches at 9 bases. CDR3 length equals 15 residues. CDR3 DNA: TGTGCCAGCAGTGATGACAGGGGGAAGGGCAATGAGCTGTTCTTC. This codes for CASSDDRGKGNELFF.

Worth noting for this clonotype: One junction end disagrees with the germline gene, perhaps due to a read error. The J gene is TRBJ1-2, the V gene TRBV7-2; 12 bases fit TRBD1. Germline assignment: CDR1 SGHTA and CDR2 FQGNSA. This CDR3 contains 15 residues. The CDR3 sequence is CASSFRDRGQGGYAF. In DNA form, the CDR3 reads TGTGCCAGCAGCTTTCGGGACAGGGGGCAGGGAGGCTACGCCTTC. Looking up the rest from reference TRBV7-2 and TRBJ1-2 gives the full variable domain: GAGVSQSPSNKVTEKGKDVELRCDPISGHTALYWYRQSLGQGLEFLIYFQGNSAPDKSGLPSDRFSAERTGGSVSTLTIQRTQQEDSAVYLCASSFRDRGQGGYAFGSGTRLTVV.

With regard to this clonotype: A read error may produce the germline difference seen at one junction end. The chain links TRBV6-2 or TRBV6-3 to TRBJ2-2; 8 bases fit TRBD1. Germline CDR1 is MNHEY and CDR2 is SVGEGT. This CDR3 region has 14 residues. The CDR3 DNA is TGTGCCAACAGTAAGACAGGGGACGCCGGGGAGCTGTTTTTT. Translated: CANSKTGDAGELFF.

The chain is built from TRBV4-1 and TRBJ2-1; 9 bases fit TRBD2. This CDR3 has 14 amino acids. Germline V CDR1 and CDR2: MGHRA, YSYEKL. J lost 16 bases, V lost 7 bases, and 17 bases had no gene match. This chain's CDR3 is CASNPMGLAGTRFF. Written as DNA, the CDR3 is TGCGCCAGCAACCCTATGGGGCTAGCGGGGACCAGATTCTTC.

Comment on this clonotype: Sequence at one end of the junction differs from germline and may be a read error. The rearrangement links TRBV14 to TRBJ2-3; 7 bases match TRBD2. CDR3 length: 16 amino acids. Germline assignment: CDR1 SGHDN and CDR2 FVKESK. The DNA of the CDR3 is TGTGCCAGCCAGAAGGGAAGCGTGACTAGCACAGATACACAGTATTTT. Translating gives CASQKGSVTSTDTQYF.

About this clonotype itself: Its ends do not fully match the called genes, so a read error is possible. The CDR3 DNA reads TGTGCCAGCCGAGTAGCGGGGTCTTTTAGCACAGATACACAGTATTTT. Its translation is CASRVAGSFSTDTQYF. The chain joins TRBV6-2 or TRBV6-3 to TRBJ2-3; TRBD2 aligns across 8 bases. The CDR3 has 16 residues. Germline lookup yields CDR1 MNHEY and CDR2 SVGEGT.

Comments on this clonotype: A much larger clone lies one base from this, so it may be a read error. The chain carries TRBV5-1 and TRBJ2-5, with 7 bases that match TRBD1. There are 14 residues in the CDR3. CDR1 and CDR2 from the germline V gene are SGHRS and YFSETQ. The CDR3 region is CASSIDRDHETQYF. CDR3 DNA: TGCGCCAGCAGCATTGACAGGGACCATGAGACCCAGTACTTC.

Of note for this clonotype: The junction shows a germline mismatch at one end, possibly a read error. The rearrangement uses TRBV12-3 or TRBV12-4 and TRBJ2-3; TRBD1 agrees at 12 bases. This CDR3 region has 15 residues. The CDR3 bases are TGTACCAGCAGCGGAGGGGACAGGGGGCCAGATACACAGTATTTT. Amino acid sequence: CTSSGGDRGPDTQYF.

Regarding this clonotype: One end of the junction does not line up with germline, which may come from a read error. The V gene is TRBV6-2 or TRBV6-3, the J gene TRBJ2-5; possible D gene TRBD1, 6 bases. Germline lookup yields CDR1 MNHEY and CDR2 SVGEGT. CDR3 length: 13 residues. DNA for the CDR3: TGTGCCAGCAGTATCACAGGGCAAGAGAACCAGTACTTC. Amino acids: CASSITGQENQYF.

As to this clonotype: This is likely a read error, given that the CDR3 carries no conserved phenylalanine or tryptophan at its end. The limits of the CDR3 on the DNA are not certain, so only TCRdb's listed CDR3 is given. This chain uses TRBV6-2 or TRBV6-3 with TRBJ2-7. CDR1 and CDR2 (germline): MNHEY, SVGEGT. From its first to its last residue, the CDR3 has 12 amino acids. CDR3 residues: CASSAVLYEQYL.

This clonotype has at least ten counts. The V call is TRBV24-1, the J call TRBJ2-2; D remains ambiguous. The germline V gene encodes CDR1 KGHDR and CDR2 SFDVKD. CDR3 length: 12 residues. Trimming pared 5 bases from V and 4 bases from J, leaving 4 bases between. In DNA form, the CDR3 reads TGTGCCACCAGTGGGGCCACCGGGGAGCTGTTTTTT. Its translation: CATSGATGELFF.

Concerning this clonotype itself: The missing conserved phenylalanine or tryptophan at the end of this CDR3 makes a read error likely. J is TRBJ1-1 and V is TRBV28; D gene unclear. In germline, CDR1 is MDHEN, CDR2 SYDVKM. The length of the CDR3 is 15 residues. The V gene lost 11 bases and the J gene lost 3 bases, with 22 bases spanning the gap. In nucleotides, the CDR3 is TGTGCCGGCAATTTACTGCCTCCTACCTACACTGAAGCTTTCGTT. This gives the protein CAGNLLPPTYTEAFV.

This clonotype was seen only once. The CDR3 does not end in the conserved phenylalanine or tryptophan, so this is likely a read error. J is TRBJ2-7 and V is TRBV4-3; no firm D call. Germline V gene data show CDR1 as LGHNA and CDR2 as YSLEER. V was clipped by 0 bases and J by 6 bases, with 12 bases between them. This CDR3 has 14 amino acids. CDR3 nucleotide sequence: TGCGCCAGCAGCCAAGAACGGTATTACTGCGAGCAGTACATC. This sequence encodes CASSQERYYCEQYI.

Concerning this clonotype: Just one base apart from a much larger clone, this may be a read error. The rearrangement uses TRBV28 and TRBJ1-2; D ambiguous. The CDR3 is 14 amino acids. Trimming cost V 7 bases and J 4 bases, with 16 bases left between them. CDR1 is MDHEN and CDR2 is SYDVKM in the germline V gene. The chain's CDR3 is CASNTQAGSYGYTF. The CDR3 bases are TGTGCCAGCAACACCCAAGCGGGCAGCTATGGCTACACCTTC.

The gene calls are TRBV4-3 and TRBJ2-7, with D perhaps being TRBD1 or TRBD2 (5 bases each). The CDR3 runs 16 residues. Trimming removed 0 bases at V and 5 bases at J, with 17 bases between. Germline lookup yields CDR1 LGHNA and CDR2 YSLEER. DNA for the CDR3: TGCGCCAGCAGCCAAGAAGATAGGGTGGGGGTCCACGAGCAGTACTTC. Its protein is CASSQEDRVGVHEQYF.

In its sample, this clonotype was seen many times. Possible read error: a much larger clone is one base away. The chain recombines TRBV6-2 or TRBV6-3 with TRBJ1-5, with D perhaps TRBD1 (5 bases). This CDR3 has 13 residues. CDR1 and CDR2 from the germline V gene are MNHEY and SVGEGT. The CDR3 loop is CASSIGTNRPQHF. The CDR3 nucleotides read TGTGCCAGCAGTATCGGGACCAATCGGCCCCAGCATTTT.

As regards this clonotype: The junction shows a germline mismatch at one end, possibly a read error. The chain links TRBV6-5 to TRBJ2-4; D perhaps matches TRBD2 (5 bases). Per germline, CDR1 MNHEY and CDR2 SVGAGI. CDR3 length equals 14 residues. The CDR3 region has the DNA TGTGTCAGCAGTTACGGACTCGATCTGAACATTCAGTACTTC. Translating it yields CVSSYGLDLNIQYF.

As for this clonotype: Germline and junction disagree at one end, which may indicate a read error. The CDR3 loop is CASGTCASTDTQYF. CDR3 DNA sequence: TGTGCCAGCGGGACTTGCGCTAGCACAGATACGCAGTATTTT. The chain joins TRBV4-3 to TRBJ2-3; 7 nucleotides align to TRBD2. CDR1 LGHNA and CDR2 YSLEER come from the germline V gene. The CDR3 contains 14 residues.

About this clonotype itself: The conserved phenylalanine or tryptophan is not found at the CDR3 terminus, so this likely reflects a read error. The DNA of the CDR3 is TGTGCCGGCAGCCGGGACAGGGGGTACGAGCAGTACATC. Translated: CAGSRDRGYEQYI. V and J are TRBV11-3 and TRBJ2-7; TRBD1 matches 11 bases. The CDR3 has 13 amino acids. Germline values: CDR1 SGHNT, CDR2 YENEEA.

With regard to this clonotype: Its ends do not fully match the called genes, so a read error is possible. J is TRBJ2-7 and V is TRBV5-6; D is undetermined. The germline gives CDR1 SGHDT, CDR2 YYEEEE. CDR3 length: 14 residues. CDR3 protein: CACSSGQVGYEQYF. In nucleotides, the CDR3 is TGTGCCTGCAGTTCTGGGCAGGTCGGCTACGAGCAGTACTTC. The complete variable domain, with remaining parts taken from reference TRBV5-6 and TRBJ2-7, reads DAGVTQSPTHLIKTRGQQVTLRCSPKSGHDTVSWYQQALGQGPQFIFQYYEEEERQRGNFPDRFSGHQFPNYSSELNVNALLLGDSALYLCACSSGQVGYEQYFGPGTRLTVT.

The CDR3 here is CASSAGIGAFF. The CDR3 DNA reads as TGTGCCAGCAGTGCCGGGATAGGGGCTTTCTTT. The chain links TRBV6-1 to TRBJ1-1; D call uncertain. Trimming took 4 bases from V and 11 from J, leaving 11 bases between them. The V gene's germline CDR1 is MNHNS and CDR2 SASEGT. CDR3 length equals 11 residues.

For this clonotype: Since a much larger clone is just one base distant, this may be a read error. The genes are TRBV7-9 and TRBJ2-5, with D tentatively TRBD1 (7 bases). Germline assignment: CDR1 SEHNR and CDR2 FQNEAQ (reference sequence). The CDR3 spans 14 residues. The CDR3 DNA is TGTGCCAGGAGCTCAGGGGGGAGCCAAGAGACCCAGTACTTC. It translates to CARSSGGSQETQYF. The full variable domain, in which reference TRBV7-9 and TRBJ2-5 provide the parts outside the CDR3, is DTGVSQNPRHKITKRGQNVTFRCDPISEHNRLYWYRQTLGQGPEFLTYFQNEAQLEKSRLLSDRFSAERPKGSFSTLEIQRTEQGDSAMYLCARSSGGSQETQYFGPGTRLLVL.

Note on this clonotype: At one boundary the junction diverges from the germline segment, which might be a read error. This rearrangement joins TRBV12-3 or TRBV12-4 to TRBJ2-7, with 9 nucleotides matching TRBD2. CDR3 length: 14 residues. Here the CDR3 DNA reads TGTTCCAGCAGTCTCGGACTAGCGACATACGAGCAGTACTTC. It yields the protein CSSSLGLATYEQYF.

The chain combines TRBV11-3 with TRBJ2-3, with D maybe TRBD2 (5 bases). The CDR3 is made up of 16 amino acids. V was cut by 8 bases and J by 1 base, with 19 bases left in between. Germline V lookup: CDR1 SGHNT, CDR2 YENEEA. As DNA, the CDR3 is TGTGCCAGCGGCCTCCGCCAGAAGGAGGGCACAGATACGCAGTATTTT. This codes for CASGLRQKEGTDTQYF.

This clonotype was detected a few times. This sequence joins TRBV7-3 and TRBJ2-1, with 10 nucleotides matching TRBD1. With 5 bases clipped from V and 12 bases from J, the junction kept 13 bases outside the gene matches. The CDR3 length is 15 residues. Germline assignment: CDR1 SGHTA and CDR2 FQGTGA. DNA of the CDR3: TGTGCCAGCAGCGAACGGGGGGGGACAGGGGAGTGGCAGTTCTTC. Translation: CASSERGGTGEWQFF.

The chain couples TRBV4-1 to TRBJ1-2; D is ambiguous. This CDR3 has 15 amino acids. V was clipped by 0 bases and J by 7 bases, with 15 bases between them. Looked up from germline, CDR1 is MGHRA and CDR2 is YSYEKL. The DNA of the CDR3 is TGCGCCAGCAGCCAAGACTCGGAGACATGTGGTGGCTACACCTTC. It codes for CASSQDSETCGGYTF.

This sequence joins TRBV7-9 and TRBJ1-2; TRBD1 might be the D (5 bases). Germline assignment: CDR1 SEHNR and CDR2 FQNEAQ (reference sequence). The CDR3 runs 16 residues. Deletions cut 6 bases from V and 3 bases from J, with 20 bases between. CDR3 in amino acids: CASRLLRGARDYGYTF. The CDR3 nucleotides read TGTGCCAGCAGATTATTAAGAGGGGCGCGGGACTATGGCTACACCTTC.

The chain employs TRBV11-2 and TRBJ2-2, with no clear D. The CDR3 spans 14 residues. Between the trimmed V and J ends, which lost 2 bases and 13 bases, there was a span of 17 bases. Germline CDR1 is SGHAT and CDR2 is FQNNGV. The DNA of the CDR3 is TGTGCCAGCAGCTTAAGTCTCGGCGCCTGGAGGCTGTTTTTT. This gives the protein CASSLSLGAWRLFF.

Turning to this clonotype: The junction departs from the called germline gene at one end, perhaps through a read error. The chain carries TRBV11-3 and TRBJ2-6; the match to TRBD1 covers 11 bases. Germline V gene sequence: CDR1 SGHNT, CDR2 YENEEA. The CDR3 loop spans 16 amino acids. The CDR3 DNA is TGTGCCAGATCCGGGACAGGGGGGATTGGGGTCAACGTCCTGACTTTC. Translation: CARSGTGGIGVNVLTF.